This T cell receptor beta chain was retrieved from a study of low-dose radiotherapy and immunotherapy resistance in tumors. The ends were cut back, 7 bases at V and 2 bases at J, with 13 bases in the middle. The CDR3 totals 13 residues. Germline V CDR1 and CDR2: SQVTM, ANQGSEA. Primers used for first-strand cDNA, a TRAV- and TRBV-specific set, covered both alpha and beta chains. Amplification, which lasted 15 to 20 PCR cycles, used a constant-region primer and V-primer adapter to amplify TCRs. TCRdb independently ran MiXCR on the reads; one entry per CDR3 protein. The sample records about 91,000 distinct CDR3 sequences, roughly 19% being singletons. Specified time point: after trial treatment. Treatment of the sample: LDRT plus nivolumab, ipilimumab, low-dose cyclophosphamide and aspirin (RACIN trial). Each donor was administered nivolumab, ipilimumab, aspirin, low-dose cyclophosphamide and low-dose radiotherapy. Those who qualified had advanced solid tumors (lacking tumor-infiltrating lymphocytes).

Many counts were recorded for this clonotype. The specimen comprised PBMCs, sampled after low-dose radiotherapy plus immunotherapy. This chain uses TRBV29-1 with TRBJ2-3, with D possibly being TRBD1 (5 bases). The TCR comes from a female donor with ovarian cancer. Here the CDR3 DNA reads TGCAGCGGACGCAGGGTTCTCACAGATACGCAGTATTTT. This gives the protein CSGRRVLTDTQYF.